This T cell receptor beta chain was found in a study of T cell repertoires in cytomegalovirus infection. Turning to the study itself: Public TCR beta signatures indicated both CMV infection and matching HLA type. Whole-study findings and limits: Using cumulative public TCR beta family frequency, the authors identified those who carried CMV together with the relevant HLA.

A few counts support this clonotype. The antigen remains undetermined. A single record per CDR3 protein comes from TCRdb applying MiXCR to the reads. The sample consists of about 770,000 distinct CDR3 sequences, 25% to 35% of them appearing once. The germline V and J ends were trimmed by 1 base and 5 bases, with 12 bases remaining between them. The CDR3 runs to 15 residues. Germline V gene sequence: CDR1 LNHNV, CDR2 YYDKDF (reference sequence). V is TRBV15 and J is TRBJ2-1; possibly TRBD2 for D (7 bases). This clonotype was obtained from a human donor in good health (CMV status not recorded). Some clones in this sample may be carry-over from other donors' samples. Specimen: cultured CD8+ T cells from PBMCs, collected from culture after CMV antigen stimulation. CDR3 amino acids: CATSRGGGFNNEQFF. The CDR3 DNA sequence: TGTGCCACCAGCAGAGGGGGGGGCTTTAACAATGAGCAGTTCTTC.